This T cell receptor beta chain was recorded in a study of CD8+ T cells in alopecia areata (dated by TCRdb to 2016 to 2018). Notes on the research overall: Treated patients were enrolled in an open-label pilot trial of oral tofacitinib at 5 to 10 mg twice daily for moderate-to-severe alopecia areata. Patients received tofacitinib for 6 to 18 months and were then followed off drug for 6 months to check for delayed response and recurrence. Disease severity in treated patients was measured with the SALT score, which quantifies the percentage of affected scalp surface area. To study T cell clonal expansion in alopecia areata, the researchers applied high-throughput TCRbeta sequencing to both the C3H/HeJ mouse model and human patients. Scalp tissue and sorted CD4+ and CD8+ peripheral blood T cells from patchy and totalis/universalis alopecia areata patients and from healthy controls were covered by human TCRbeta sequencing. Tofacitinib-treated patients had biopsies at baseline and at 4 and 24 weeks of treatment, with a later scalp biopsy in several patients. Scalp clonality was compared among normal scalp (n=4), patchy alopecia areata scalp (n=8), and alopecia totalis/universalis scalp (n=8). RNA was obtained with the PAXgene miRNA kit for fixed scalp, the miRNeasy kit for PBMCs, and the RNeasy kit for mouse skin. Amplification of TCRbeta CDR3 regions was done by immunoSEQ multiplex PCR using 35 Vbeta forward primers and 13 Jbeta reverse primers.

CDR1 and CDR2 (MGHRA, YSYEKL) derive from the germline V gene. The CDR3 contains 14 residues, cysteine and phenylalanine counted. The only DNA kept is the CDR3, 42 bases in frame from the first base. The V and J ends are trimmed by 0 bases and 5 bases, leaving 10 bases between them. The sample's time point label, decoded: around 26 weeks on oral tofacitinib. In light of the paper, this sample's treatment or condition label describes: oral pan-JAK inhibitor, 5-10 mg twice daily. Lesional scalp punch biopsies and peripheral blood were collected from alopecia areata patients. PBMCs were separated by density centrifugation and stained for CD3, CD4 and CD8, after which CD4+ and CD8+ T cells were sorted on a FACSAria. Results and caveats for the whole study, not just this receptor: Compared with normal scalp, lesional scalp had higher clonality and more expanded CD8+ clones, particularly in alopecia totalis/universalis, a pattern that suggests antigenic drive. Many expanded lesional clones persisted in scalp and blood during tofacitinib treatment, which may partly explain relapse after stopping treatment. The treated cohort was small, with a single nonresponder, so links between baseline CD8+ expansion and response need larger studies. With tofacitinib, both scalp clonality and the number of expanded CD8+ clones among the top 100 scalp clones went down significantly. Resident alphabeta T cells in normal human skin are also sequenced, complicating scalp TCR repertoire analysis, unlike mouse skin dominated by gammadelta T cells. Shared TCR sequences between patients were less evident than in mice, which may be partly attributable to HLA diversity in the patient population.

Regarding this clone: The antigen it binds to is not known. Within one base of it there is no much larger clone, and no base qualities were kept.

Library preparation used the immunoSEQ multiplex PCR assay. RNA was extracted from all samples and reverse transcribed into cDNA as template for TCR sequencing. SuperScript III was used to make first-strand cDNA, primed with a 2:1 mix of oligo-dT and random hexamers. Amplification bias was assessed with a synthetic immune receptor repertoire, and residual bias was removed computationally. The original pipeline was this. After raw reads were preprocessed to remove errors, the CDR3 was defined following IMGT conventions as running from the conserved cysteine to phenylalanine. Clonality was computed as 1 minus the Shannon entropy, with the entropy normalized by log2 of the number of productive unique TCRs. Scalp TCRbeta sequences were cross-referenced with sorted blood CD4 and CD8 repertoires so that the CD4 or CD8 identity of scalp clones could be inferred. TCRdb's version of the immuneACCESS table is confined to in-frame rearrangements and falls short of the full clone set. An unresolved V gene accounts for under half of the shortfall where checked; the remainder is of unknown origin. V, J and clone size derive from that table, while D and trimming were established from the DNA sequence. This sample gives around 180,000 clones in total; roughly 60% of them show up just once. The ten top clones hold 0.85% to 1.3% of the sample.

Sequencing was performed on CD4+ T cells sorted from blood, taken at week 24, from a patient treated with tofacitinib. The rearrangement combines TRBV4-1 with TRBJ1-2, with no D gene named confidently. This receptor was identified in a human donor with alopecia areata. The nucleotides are TGCGCCAGCAGCCAAGAACAAGTGCGTTATGGCTACACCTTC. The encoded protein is CASSQEQVRYGYTF.